This T cell receptor beta chain was captured by sequencing in a study of spatial heterogeneity in lung cancer. Findings of the study overall: Follow-up blood showed ubiquitous expanded tumor TCRs less than blood at resection did.

The V and J ends lost 0 bases and 1 base respectively, with 12 bases between them. CDR1 and CDR2 from the germline V gene are LGHNA and YNFKEQ. The CDR3 length is 17 residues. Time point meaning: sample taken at primary tumor resection. Samples were donated by 72 untreated early-stage non-small cell lung cancer patients. The sequenced material consisted of unsorted whole RNA from tumor, nontumor lung or frozen PBMC. TCRdb independently ran MiXCR on the 5' RACE reads; one entry per CDR3 protein. The data hold approximately 44,000 distinct CDR3 sequences, with about an eighth observed a single time. This clonotype has ten or more counts. Its antigen is not identified.

The genes are TRBV4-2 and TRBJ2-2; D possibly corresponds to TRBD1 (6 bases). Sequencing was performed on PBMCs, taken at surgery. This TCR came from a male donor with early-stage non-small cell lung cancer. Written as DNA, the CDR3 is TGTGCCAGCAGCCAAGATCGTACGACAGGGAACACCGGGGAGCTGTTTTTT. This codes for CASSQDRTTGNTGELFF.